This T cell receptor (beta chain) was recorded in a study of lymphopenia after photon versus proton radiotherapy. Germline assignment: CDR1 GTSNPN and CDR2 SVGIG (reference sequence). Trimming left V 4 bases short and J 5 bases short, with 14 bases between. The CDR3 is made up of 13 amino acids. This clone occurred a few times. The target antigen is unknown. Study findings and constraints: Relative stability marked proton patients; photon patients lost diversity and naive cells.

The assay was immunoSEQ multiplex PCR, and TCRdb's table has in-frame clones only and misses some. The data show 30,000 to 35,000 clones, with 89% seen just once and less than 8% held by the top ten. The receptor comes from a woman aged 70-85 years with pancreatic cancer. Some clones in this sample may be carry-over from other donors' samples. The chain couples TRBV30 to TRBJ1-2, with D hard to call. Source: peripheral blood, taken from a patient treated with proton-based radiotherapy. Here the CDR3 reads CAWTPELRYGYTF. In DNA, the CDR3 is TGTGCCTGGACCCCTGAGCTTCGATATGGCTACACCTTC. Looking up the rest from reference TRBV30 and TRBJ1-2 gives the full variable domain: SQTIHQWPATLVQPVGSPLSLECTVEGTSNPNLYWYRQAAGRGLQLLFYSVGIGQISSEVPQNLSASRPQDRQFILSSKKLLLSDSGFYLCAWTPELRYGYTFGSGTRLTVV.